The table lists the clone carrying this T cell receptor beta chain with many counts. Its antigen is undetermined. These data originate in a study of early T cells in non-severe SARS-CoV-2 infection. About the study: Sequencing targeted bulk RNA from unsorted whole blood, leaving chains unpaired.

General study results and limits: Matching against VDJdb likely underestimated virus-specific expansions, favoring anti-spike CD8.

The CDR3 spans 15 residues. CDR1 and CDR2 (germline): KGHSH, LQKENI. The germline V and J ends were trimmed by 2 bases and 5 bases, with 13 bases remaining between them. Unique molecular identifiers (one per individual cDNA molecule) were attached. TCRdb analysed the 5' RACE reads with MiXCR anew, one entry per CDR3 protein. The sample lists 35,000 to 45,000 distinct CDR3 sequences; about 5% were seen once. The clonotype comes from an adult who was a healthcare worker with PCR-confirmed SARS-CoV-2 infection or an uninfected control (not recorded which). V usage is TRBV18 and J usage is TRBJ2-1, with D tentatively TRBD1 (6 bases). The material sequenced was whole blood. DNA of the CDR3: TGTGCCAGCTCACCAGCAGGGGCCCTCAACAATGAGCAGTTCTTC. This sequence encodes CASSPAGALNNEQFF.